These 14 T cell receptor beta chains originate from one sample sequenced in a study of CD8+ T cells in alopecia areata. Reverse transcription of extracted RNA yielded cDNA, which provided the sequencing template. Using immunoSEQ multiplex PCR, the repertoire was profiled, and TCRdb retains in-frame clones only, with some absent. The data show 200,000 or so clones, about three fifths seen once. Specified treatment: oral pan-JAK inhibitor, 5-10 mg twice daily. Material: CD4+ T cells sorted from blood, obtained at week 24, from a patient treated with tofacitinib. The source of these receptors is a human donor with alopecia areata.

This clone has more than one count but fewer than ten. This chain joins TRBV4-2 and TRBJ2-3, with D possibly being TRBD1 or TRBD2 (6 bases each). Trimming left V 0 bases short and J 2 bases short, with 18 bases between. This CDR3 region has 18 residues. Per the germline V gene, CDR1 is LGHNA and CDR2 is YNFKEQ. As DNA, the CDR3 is TGTGCCAGCAGCCAAGATCTTCCCGGGGGACAACTCACAGATACGCAGTATTTT. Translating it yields CASSQDLPGGQLTDTQYF.

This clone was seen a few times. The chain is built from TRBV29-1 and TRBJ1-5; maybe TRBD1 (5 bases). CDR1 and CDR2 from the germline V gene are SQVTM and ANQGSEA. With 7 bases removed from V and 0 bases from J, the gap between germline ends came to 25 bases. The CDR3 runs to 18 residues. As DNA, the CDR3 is TGCAGCGGTTCACCTCGGCAGGATAAGGGGTATAGCAATCAGCCCCAGCATTTT. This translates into CSGSPRQDKGYSNQPQHF.

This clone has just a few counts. The CDR3 reads CASSPAFNPLDTQYF. DNA for the CDR3: TGTGCCAGCAGCCCCGCGTTTAACCCTTTGGATACGCAGTATTTT. The chain uses TRBV7-7 and TRBJ2-3; D unclear. The CDR3 contains 15 residues. Trimming left V 5 bases short and J 6 bases short, with 18 bases between. Looked up from germline, CDR1 is SSHAT and CDR2 is FNYEAQ (reference sequence).

CDR3 protein: CASTPISAGSSEQYF. The CDR3 nucleotides read TGTGCCAGCACCCCGATAAGCGCGGGTTCTAGTGAGCAGTACTTC. The chain combines TRBV6-5 with TRBJ2-7, with D tentatively TRBD2 (5 bases). CDR3 size: 15 residues. Looked up from germline, CDR1 is MNHEY and CDR2 is SVGAGI. Trimming removed 7 bases from V and 7 bases from J, with 23 bases in between.

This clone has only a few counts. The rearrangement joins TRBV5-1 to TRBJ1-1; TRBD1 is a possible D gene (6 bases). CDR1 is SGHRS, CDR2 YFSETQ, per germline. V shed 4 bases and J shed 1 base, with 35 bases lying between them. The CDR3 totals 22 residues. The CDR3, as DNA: TGCGCCAGCAGCGGTGCTCGCACAAGGGGGGGCGACATCTATTCTAGGAACACTGAAGCTTTCTTT. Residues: CASSGARTRGGDIYSRNTEAFF.

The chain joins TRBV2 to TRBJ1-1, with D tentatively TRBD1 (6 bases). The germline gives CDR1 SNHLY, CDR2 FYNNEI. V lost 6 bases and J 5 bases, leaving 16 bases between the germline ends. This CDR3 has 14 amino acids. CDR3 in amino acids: CASSVEQGSTEAFF. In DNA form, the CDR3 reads TGTGCCAGCAGCGTTGAACAGGGAAGTACTGAAGCTTTCTTT.

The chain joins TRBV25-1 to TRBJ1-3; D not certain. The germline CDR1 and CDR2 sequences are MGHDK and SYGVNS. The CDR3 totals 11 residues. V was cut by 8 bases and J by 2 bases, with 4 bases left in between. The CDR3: CASETGNTIYF. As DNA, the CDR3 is TGTGCCAGCGAGACTGGAAACACCATATATTTT. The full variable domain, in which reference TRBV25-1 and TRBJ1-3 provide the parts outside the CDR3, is EADIYQTPRYLVIGTGKKITLECSQTMGHDKMYWYQQDPGMELHLIHYSYGVNSTEKGDLSSESTVSRIRTEHFPLTLESARPSHTSQYLCASETGNTIYFGEGSWLTVV.

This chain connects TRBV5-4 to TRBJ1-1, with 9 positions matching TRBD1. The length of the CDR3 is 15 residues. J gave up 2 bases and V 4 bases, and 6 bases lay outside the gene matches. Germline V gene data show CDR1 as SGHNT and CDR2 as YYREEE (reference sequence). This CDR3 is CASSLPDRGNTEAFF. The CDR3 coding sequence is TGTGCCAGCAGCCTACCGGACAGGGGTAACACTGAAGCTTTCTTT.

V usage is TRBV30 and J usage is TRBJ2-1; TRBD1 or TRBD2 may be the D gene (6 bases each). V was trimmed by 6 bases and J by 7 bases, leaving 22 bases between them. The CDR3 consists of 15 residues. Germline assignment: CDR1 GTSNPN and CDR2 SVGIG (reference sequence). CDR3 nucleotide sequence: TGTGCCTGTCCCGGTCGAGGGGGGCGCCGGAATGAGCAGTTCTTC. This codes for CACPGRGGRRNEQFF.

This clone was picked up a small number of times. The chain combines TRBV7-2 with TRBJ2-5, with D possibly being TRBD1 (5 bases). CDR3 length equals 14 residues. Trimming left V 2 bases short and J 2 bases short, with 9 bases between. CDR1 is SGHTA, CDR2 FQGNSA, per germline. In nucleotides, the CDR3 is TGTGCCAGCAGCTTAAGCCAGGGACAAGAGACCCAGTACTTC. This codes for CASSLSQGQETQYF.

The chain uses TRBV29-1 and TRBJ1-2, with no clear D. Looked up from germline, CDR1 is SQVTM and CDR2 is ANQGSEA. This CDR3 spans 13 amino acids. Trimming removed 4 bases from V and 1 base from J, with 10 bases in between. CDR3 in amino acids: CSVVNQFNYGYTF. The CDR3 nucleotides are TGCAGCGTTGTTAATCAGTTTAACTATGGCTACACCTTC.

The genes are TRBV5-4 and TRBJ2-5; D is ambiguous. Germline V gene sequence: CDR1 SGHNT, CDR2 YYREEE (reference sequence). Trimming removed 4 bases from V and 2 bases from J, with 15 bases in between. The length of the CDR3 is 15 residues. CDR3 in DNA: TGTGCCAGCAGCCCGGGTCACGCCTCACAAGAGACCCAGTACTTC. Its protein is CASSPGHASQETQYF. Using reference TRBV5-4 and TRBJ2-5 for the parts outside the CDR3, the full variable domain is ETGVTQSPTHLIKTRGQQVTLRCSSQSGHNTVSWYQQALGQGPQFIFQYYREEENGRGNFPPRFSGLQFPNYSSELNVNALELDDSALYLCASSPGHASQETQYFGPGTRLLVL.

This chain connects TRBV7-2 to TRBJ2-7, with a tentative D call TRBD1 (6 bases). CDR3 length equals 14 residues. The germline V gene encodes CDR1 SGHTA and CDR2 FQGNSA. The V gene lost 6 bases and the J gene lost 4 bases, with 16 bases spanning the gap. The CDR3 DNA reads TGTGCCAGCAGGCCAGGGGTGTCCGAATACGAGCAGTACTTC. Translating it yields CASRPGVSEYEQYF.

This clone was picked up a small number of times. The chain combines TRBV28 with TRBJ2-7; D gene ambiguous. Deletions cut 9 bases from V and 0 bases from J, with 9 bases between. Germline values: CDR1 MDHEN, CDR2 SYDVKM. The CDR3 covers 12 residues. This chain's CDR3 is CASLGSSYEQYF. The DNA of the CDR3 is TGTGCCAGTCTCGGCAGCTCCTACGAGCAGTACTTC.